Below are 18 T cell receptor beta chains sequenced from a single sample in a study of cytomegalovirus exposure and HLA in healthy donors. The primer mix had 60 Vbeta and 13 Jbeta primers. Sequenced by immunoSEQ multiplex PCR; TCRdb stores in-frame clones only, minus some. This table has 150,000 to 200,000 clones, 80% appearing once. Sequencing was performed on PBMCs. The receptors here all came from a boy between 10 and 17 years old in good health and CMV-seronegative.

The chain couples TRBV27 to TRBJ1-2, with 7 nucleotides matching TRBD1. J was trimmed by 6 bases and V by 11 bases; bases with no gene match: 6. The CDR3 is 11 amino acids. From germline, CDR1 is MNHEY and CDR2 SMNVEV (reference sequence). CDR3 residues: CAGPTGNGYTF. The CDR3 region has the DNA TGTGCCGGACCGACAGGGAATGGCTACACCTTC.

The V call is TRBV7-2, the J call TRBJ2-2, with a possible D match to TRBD1 (5 bases). CDR1 SGHTA and CDR2 FQGNSA come from the germline V gene. V was clipped by 4 bases and J by 5 bases, with 17 bases between them. The CDR3 totals 16 residues. CDR3 bases: TGTGCCAGCAGCTACCTTCTGACAGAATCTACCGGGGAGCTGTTTTTT. Encoded protein: CASSYLLTESTGELFF. The complete variable domain, with remaining parts taken from reference TRBV7-2 and TRBJ2-2, reads GAGVSQSPSNKVTEKGKDVELRCDPISGHTALYWYRQSLGQGLEFLIYFQGNSAPDKSGLPSDRFSAERTGGSVSTLTIQRTQQEDSAVYLCASSYLLTESTGELFFGEGSRLTVL.

This sequence joins TRBV10-3 and TRBJ2-2; TRBD2 matches at 12 bases. Trimming took 8 bases from V and 7 from J; bases not matched to a gene: 5. The CDR3 is 14 amino acids. Per germline, CDR1 ENHRY and CDR2 SYGVKD. DNA of the CDR3: TGTGCCATCGGACTAGCGGGGTCCGACGGGGAGCTGTTTTTT. Protein: CAIGLAGSDGELFF.

This sequence joins TRBV30 and TRBJ1-2, with D perhaps TRBD1 (5 bases). Germline V gene lookup returns CDR1 GTSNPN and CDR2 SVGIG (reference sequence). The CDR3 consists of 14 residues. V shed 0 bases and J shed 6 bases, with 14 bases lying between them. CDR3 nucleotides: TGTGCCTGGAGTGTACGACAGCTATACCATGGCTACACCTTC. This codes for CAWSVRQLYHGYTF.

This chain links TRBV6-5 with TRBJ1-5; maybe TRBD1 (6 bases). The germline V gene has CDR1 MNHEY and CDR2 SVGAGI. The length of the CDR3 is 15 residues. Trimming stripped 10 bases from V and 1 base from J, with 17 bases between. The CDR3 here is CATRRGEGSNQPQHF. The CDR3 DNA follows: TGTGCCACCAGGAGGGGGGAGGGGAGCAATCAGCCCCAGCATTTT.

The chain links TRBV27 to TRBJ1-1, with 9 nucleotides matching TRBD1. Per germline, CDR1 MNHEY and CDR2 SMNVEV (reference sequence). Trimming at V came to 2 bases and at J to 5 bases, leaving 9 bases not matched to a gene. This CDR3 has 16 amino acids. CDR3 residues: CASSLRQGVFRTEAFF. Here the CDR3 DNA reads TGTGCCAGCAGTTTACGACAGGGGGTTTTTAGGACTGAAGCTTTCTTT.

V is TRBV4-1 and J is TRBJ2-4; 7 nucleotides align to TRBD2. CDR1 is MGHRA, CDR2 YSYEKL, per germline. The length of the CDR3 is 16 residues. The trim removed 0 bases at V and 3 bases at J, leaving 5 bases unmatched. CDR3 coding DNA: TGCGCCAGCAGCCAAGAGCGGGAGTGGGGCAAAAACATTCAGTACTTC. It yields the protein CASSQEREWGKNIQYF.

This chain links TRBV6-5 with TRBJ2-2; tentatively, D is TRBD2 (6 bases). CDR3 length: 14 amino acids. The V end lost 6 bases, the J end lost 5 bases, and 13 bases lay between the germline ends. Per the germline V gene, CDR1 is MNHEY and CDR2 is SVGAGI. The CDR3 DNA reads as TGTGCCAGCAGCAACGTGGCGGGAACCGGGGAGCTGTTTTTT. Amino acid sequence: CASSNVAGTGELFF.

The chain has TRBV27 and TRBJ2-7; 8 nucleotides agree with TRBD2. Germline V gene lookup returns CDR1 MNHEY and CDR2 SMNVEV (reference sequence). CDR3 length: 15 amino acids. After removal of 6 bases from V and 4 bases from J, the junction contained 11 bases not matched to a gene. The CDR3 sequence: CASSNTREGRYEQYF. The CDR3 DNA is TGTGCCAGCAGCAACACCCGGGAGGGGAGGTACGAGCAGTACTTC.

This chain links TRBV7-9 with TRBJ1-2; TRBD1 is a possible D gene (5 bases). The CDR3 extends over 15 amino acids. The V gene's germline CDR1 is SEHNR and CDR2 FQNEAQ (reference sequence). The V and J ends lost 4 bases and 0 bases respectively, with 12 bases between them. CDR3 sequence: CASSSAGGANYGYTF. The CDR3 nucleotides are TGTGCCAGCAGCTCCGCGGGGGGAGCTAACTATGGCTACACCTTC.

The chain joins TRBV6-1 to TRBJ2-7, with 7 bases that match TRBD1. CDR3 length: 14 amino acids. Trimming cost V 1 base and J 3 bases; bases outside gene matches: 3. Germline lookup yields CDR1 MNHNS and CDR2 SASEGT. The CDR3 nucleotides are TGTGCCAGCAGTGAAGTAGGGGGCCGCTACGAGCAGTACTTC. Amino acids: CASSEVGGRYEQYF.

The chain employs TRBV30 and TRBJ2-1; D is ambiguous. The ends were cut back, 3 bases at V and 4 bases at J, with 10 bases in the middle. The CDR3 loop spans 13 amino acids. Per germline, CDR1 GTSNPN and CDR2 SVGIG (reference sequence). CDR3 DNA sequence: TGTGCCTGGAGACAGACCCCGTACAATGAGCAGTTCTTC. This translates into CAWRQTPYNEQFF.

The chain links TRBV7-2 to TRBJ2-5, with 7 positions matching TRBD1. CDR1 and CDR2 from the germline V gene are SGHTA and FQGNSA. Trimming at V came to 3 bases and at J to 2 bases, leaving 6 bases not matched to a gene. The CDR3 extends over 15 amino acids. CDR3: CASSLTGTAQETQYF. CDR3 bases: TGTGCCAGCAGCTTGACCGGGACAGCTCAAGAGACCCAGTACTTC.

This clone was detected only a few times. The rearrangement links TRBV19 to TRBJ2-3; maybe TRBD1 (6 bases). The CDR3 runs 14 residues. Germline V gives CDR1 LNHDA, CDR2 SQIVND (reference sequence). Trimming took off 7 bases at V and 6 bases at J, with 17 bases between the two ends. The CDR3 sequence: CASIADGTTDTQYF. CDR3 sequence (DNA): TGTGCCAGTATCGCGGACGGGACAACTGATACGCAGTATTTT.

This clone was found a few times. The rearrangement joins TRBV27 to TRBJ2-5; TRBD2 matches 11 bases. The J segment lost 2 bases and the V segment lost 6 bases, leaving 5 bases of the junction unmatched. The CDR3 totals 15 residues. Germline CDR1 MNHEY, CDR2 SMNVEV (reference sequence). This chain's CDR3 is CASRGLAASQETQYF. CDR3 DNA sequence: TGTGCCAGCAGGGGACTAGCGGCTAGTCAAGAGACCCAGTACTTC.

A few counts support this clone. The chain combines TRBV7-2 with TRBJ2-7; 7 nucleotides align to TRBD2. Unmatched junction bases numbered 4, after V lost 5 bases and J lost 3 bases. CDR1 is SGHTA, CDR2 FQGNSA, per germline. This CDR3 has 13 amino acids. The DNA of the CDR3 is TGTGCCAGCAGCCCCGGACTAGTCTACGAGCAGTACTTC. As protein: CASSPGLVYEQYF.

The chain uses TRBV6-5 and TRBJ1-1; D is undetermined. The CDR3 loop spans 14 amino acids. Germline V gives CDR1 MNHEY, CDR2 SVGAGI. V was pared by 0 bases and J by 1 base, with 6 bases between. The CDR3 DNA reads as TGTGCCAGCAGTTACTCGCGGCGGAACACTGAAGCTTTCTTT. Residues: CASSYSRRNTEAFF.

This rearrangement joins TRBV27 to TRBJ1-2; 7 bases are a match to TRBD1. V lost 6 bases, J lost 8 bases, and 12 bases stayed unmatched. This CDR3 is built from 14 residues. Germline V lookup: CDR1 MNHEY, CDR2 SMNVEV (reference sequence). CDR3 in amino acids: CASRGTVFEEGYTF. In DNA, the CDR3 is TGTGCCAGCAGGGGGACAGTTTTTGAGGAAGGCTACACCTTC.